A single sample gave rise to the 24 T cell receptor beta chains below, sequenced in a study of cytomegalovirus exposure and HLA in healthy donors. Produced via immunoSEQ multiplex PCR; TCRdb's table is partial and in-frame only. The sample records under 100,000 clones, 95% being singletons. Specimen: PBMCs. These TCRs come from a young woman in good health and CMV-seronegative.

The chain joins TRBV9 to TRBJ2-1, with TRBD2 matching 13 bases. The germline gives CDR1 SGDLS, CDR2 YYNGEE. The CDR3 runs 17 residues. V shed 4 bases, J shed 2 bases, and the junction held 6 bases outside the gene matches. The CDR3 is CASSFRTSGSPYNEQFF. CDR3 DNA sequence: TGTGCCAGCAGCTTCCGGACTAGCGGGAGTCCCTACAATGAGCAGTTCTTC. Complete variable domain (other parts from reference TRBV9 and TRBJ2-1): DSGVTQTPKHLITATGQRVTLRCSPRSGDLSVYWYQQSLDQGLQFLIQYYNGEERAKGNILERFSAQQFPDLHSELNLSSLELGDSALYFCASSFRTSGSPYNEQFFGPGTRLTVL.

The V gene is TRBV5-1, the J gene TRBJ1-4; no definite D call. Looked up from germline, CDR1 is SGHRS and CDR2 is YFSETQ. V gave up 0 bases and J gave up 2 bases, with 8 bases separating them. The CDR3 length is 15 residues. The CDR3 DNA sequence: TGCGCCAGCAGCTTGGCCCAGGCGACTAATGAAAAACTGTTTTTT. Its protein is CASSLAQATNEKLFF.

J is TRBJ2-1 and V is TRBV30, with 9 bases aligning to TRBD1. Looked up from germline, CDR1 is GTSNPN and CDR2 is SVGIG (reference sequence). The junction had 5 bases not matched to a gene; V was cut back by 5 bases and J by 6 bases. CDR3 length equals 13 residues. This chain's CDR3 is CAWGQGQGNEQFF. The DNA of the CDR3 is TGTGCCTGGGGACAGGGGCAAGGCAATGAGCAGTTCTTC.

The J gene is TRBJ1-2, the V gene TRBV25-1; TRBD1 agrees at 8 bases. CDR1 is MGHDK and CDR2 is SYGVNS in the germline V gene. This CDR3 is 14 amino acids long. The junction had 6 bases not matched to a gene; V was cut back by 3 bases and J by 6 bases. The CDR3 loop reads CASSDWDRSDGYTF. CDR3 DNA sequence: TGTGCCAGCAGTGACTGGGACAGGTCGGATGGCTACACCTTC.

The rearrangement uses TRBV4-1 and TRBJ2-3; 9 bases agree with TRBD2. CDR3 length: 16 residues. Germline CDR1 is MGHRA and CDR2 is YSYEKL. Trimming at V came to 5 bases and at J to 10 bases, leaving 16 bases not matched to a gene. The CDR3 coding sequence is TGCGCCAGCAGCGTGACCGGGACTAGCCCCCTTAGTGCGCAGTATTTT. Its protein product is CASSVTGTSPLSAQYF.

V usage is TRBV7-9 and J usage is TRBJ1-4, with 7 bases lining up with TRBD1. V was clipped by 5 bases and J by 7 bases; unmatched bases: 7. The CDR3 contains 14 residues. Germline loops: CDR1 SEHNR, CDR2 FQNEAQ (reference sequence). CDR3 protein: CASSLGAGGEKLFF. Here the CDR3 DNA reads TGTGCCAGCAGCCTAGGGGCAGGGGGTGAAAAACTGTTTTTT. Based on the CDR3 plus reference TRBV7-9 and TRBJ1-4, the full variable domain is DTGVSQNPRHKITKRGQNVTFRCDPISEHNRLYWYRQTLGQGPEFLTYFQNEAQLEKSRLLSDRFSAERPKGSFSTLEIQRTEQGDSAMYLCASSLGAGGEKLFFGSGTQLSVL.

V usage is TRBV7-2 and J usage is TRBJ2-1; TRBD2 matches 12 bases. Germline CDR1 is SGHTA and CDR2 is FQGNSA. Unmatched junction bases numbered 6, after V lost 5 bases and J lost 7 bases. The length of the CDR3 is 15 residues. The CDR3 region has the DNA TGTGCCAGCAGCCCGGGACTAGCGGGCAAGAATGAGCAGTTCTTC. This encodes CASSPGLAGKNEQFF.

V and J are TRBV29-1 and TRBJ2-1; 13 bases match TRBD2. Germline values: CDR1 SQVTM, CDR2 ANQGSEA. This CDR3 is 16 amino acids long. Trimming took 3 bases from V and 10 from J; bases not matched to a gene: 12. The CDR3 DNA is TGCAGCGTTGAGACGAGTGGACTAGCGGGAGTAAGAGAGCAGTTCTTC. Translating it yields CSVETSGLAGVREQFF.

The genes are TRBV10-3 and TRBJ1-5; 11 bases map to TRBD1. The CDR3 totals 16 residues. Germline CDR1 is ENHRY and CDR2 is SYGVKD. After removal of 3 bases from V and 4 bases from J, the junction contained 5 bases not matched to a gene. The CDR3: CAISDIGQGANQPQHF. Here the CDR3 DNA reads TGTGCCATCAGTGATATCGGACAGGGGGCGAATCAGCCCCAGCATTTT.

The V call is TRBV6-1, the J call TRBJ1-3; 7 nucleotides agree with TRBD1. Per the germline V gene, CDR1 is MNHNS and CDR2 is SASEGT. This CDR3 region has 15 residues. The J segment lost 2 bases and the V segment lost 1 base, leaving 2 bases of the junction unmatched. CDR3: CASSEGGTAGNTIYF. In nucleotides, the CDR3 is TGTGCCAGCAGTGAAGGGGGGACAGCTGGAAACACCATATATTTT.

This clone was found a few times. The V call is TRBV7-2, the J call TRBJ2-3; 10 bases are shared with TRBD2. There are 15 residues in the CDR3. Germline trimming cut 1 base from V and 4 bases from J; bases unmatched to any gene: 2. The V gene's germline CDR1 is SGHTA and CDR2 FQGNSA. For the CDR3, the DNA is TGTGCCAGCAGCTTAGTCAGCGGGGGGGCAGATACGCAGTATTTT. Its protein is CASSLVSGGADTQYF.

This chain joins TRBV7-2 and TRBJ1-3; the D gene is possibly TRBD1 (5 bases). This CDR3 has 15 amino acids. Germline loops: CDR1 SGHTA, CDR2 FQGNSA. The V gene lost 1 base and the J gene lost 2 bases, with 9 bases spanning the gap. CDR3 nucleotides: TGTGCCAGCAGCTTAGATTCAGGGCCTGGAAACACCATATATTTT. Its translation is CASSLDSGPGNTIYF.

The rearrangement joins TRBV28 to TRBJ2-5, with D hard to call. Germline CDR1 MDHEN, CDR2 SYDVKM. This CDR3 is built from 13 residues. With 7 bases removed from V and 5 bases from J, the gap between germline ends came to 14 bases. CDR3 amino acids: CASNSEPKETQYF. DNA of the CDR3: TGTGCCAGCAATTCCGAGCCGAAGGAGACCCAGTACTTC. Combining the CDR3 with reference TRBV28 and TRBJ2-5 gives the whole variable domain DVKVTQSSRYLVKRTGEKVFLECVQDMDHENMFWYRQDPGLGLRLIYFSYDVKMKEKGDIPEGYSVSREKKERFSLILESASTNQTSMYLCASNSEPKETQYFGPGTRLLVL.

The chain couples TRBV29-1 to TRBJ2-6; the D gene is possibly TRBD1 (6 bases). The CDR3 contains 15 residues. V shed 6 bases and J shed 0 bases, with 12 bases lying between them. The germline V gene encodes CDR1 SQVTM and CDR2 ANQGSEA. CDR3 loop: CSVARDTSGANVLTF. The CDR3 DNA is TGCAGCGTCGCCCGGGACACCTCTGGGGCCAACGTCCTGACTTTC.

This chain links TRBV10-3 with TRBJ1-1; tentative D call: TRBD1 (6 bases). Trimming removed 10 bases from V and 5 bases from J, with 17 bases in between. CDR3 length: 13 amino acids. Germline V CDR1 and CDR2: ENHRY, SYGVKD. CDR3 nucleotides: TGTGCCACCGGGGGGGCCTCGTATACTGAAGCTTTCTTT. Its protein product is CATGGASYTEAFF.

The chain is built from TRBV19 and TRBJ2-7; D is unresolved. This CDR3 has 14 amino acids. The V end was cut by 3 bases, the J end by 2 bases, with 11 bases between. The germline CDR1 and CDR2 sequences are LNHDA and SQIVND (reference sequence). CDR3 sequence: CASSIGTVPYEQYF. The CDR3 DNA sequence: TGTGCCAGTAGTATCGGTACGGTCCCCTACGAGCAGTACTTC.

The V call is TRBV15, the J call TRBJ2-7; D perhaps matches TRBD1 (6 bases). This CDR3 region has 13 residues. Germline loops: CDR1 LNHNV, CDR2 YYDKDF (reference sequence). The V end lost 4 bases, the J end lost 4 bases, and 11 bases lay between the germline ends. CDR3 amino acids: CATSKQGLYEQYF. CDR3 DNA: TGTGCCACCAGCAAACAGGGTTTGTACGAGCAGTACTTC.

V is TRBV19 and J is TRBJ1-1, with a tentative D call TRBD1 (5 bases). Trimming removed 3 bases from V and 1 base from J, with 12 bases in between. Germline CDR1 LNHDA, CDR2 SQIVND (reference sequence). The CDR3 contains 15 residues. The CDR3 is CASSILQGSNTEAFF. In DNA form, the CDR3 reads TGTGCCAGTAGTATTTTGCAGGGTTCGAACACTGAAGCTTTCTTT.

The CDR3 DNA follows: TGCGCCAGCAGTGAGGACAGAGCCAAAAACATTCAGTACTTC. Translated: CASSEDRAKNIQYF. V is TRBV10-1 and J is TRBJ2-4; a possible D gene is TRBD1 (5 bases). This CDR3 region has 14 residues. CDR1 and CDR2 (germline): WNHNN, SYGVQD (reference sequence). Trimming removed 2 bases at V and 0 bases at J, with 5 bases between.

This sequence joins TRBV25-1 and TRBJ2-2; 10 bases match TRBD2. Germline assignment: CDR1 MGHDK and CDR2 SYGVNS. With 10 bases clipped from V and 4 bases from J, the junction kept 6 bases outside the gene matches. The CDR3 extends over 14 amino acids. The CDR3 here is CAIEREGRTGELFF. The CDR3 nucleotides read TGTGCCATAGAGCGGGAGGGACGCACCGGGGAGCTGTTTTTT.

The V call is TRBV7-8, the J call TRBJ2-1; TRBD2 aligns across 10 bases. Germline trimming cut 5 bases from V and 1 base from J; bases unmatched to any gene: 8. The CDR3 is 17 amino acids. Germline V CDR1 and CDR2: SGHVS, FQNEAQ. CDR3 region: CASSPRSGGGSYNEQFF. CDR3 DNA: TGTGCCAGCAGCCCCCGGAGCGGGGGGGGGTCCTACAATGAGCAGTTCTTC.

The chain joins TRBV7-2 to TRBJ2-2; 8 bases agree with TRBD1. Germline trimming cut 6 bases from V and 7 bases from J; bases unmatched to any gene: 13. Looked up from germline, CDR1 is SGHTA and CDR2 is FQGNSA. This CDR3 has 16 amino acids. This CDR3 reads CASSFLGQVIGGELFF. The DNA of the CDR3 is TGTGCCAGCAGTTTTTTGGGACAGGTCATTGGCGGGGAGCTGTTTTTT.

The chain links TRBV15 to TRBJ1-2; D is unclear. Germline lookup yields CDR1 LNHNV and CDR2 YYDKDF (reference sequence). The CDR3 extends over 17 amino acids. V shed 1 base and J shed 5 bases, with 20 bases lying between them. The CDR3 DNA follows: TGTGCCACCAGCAGAGCCAGAGTTGACTCACGGAAGTATGGCTACACCTTC. Protein sequence: CATSRARVDSRKYGYTF.

This clone showed up just once. The rearrangement joins TRBV7-2 to TRBJ2-7; 12 nucleotides line up with TRBD2. The CDR3 is 13 residues long. Germline V gene lookup returns CDR1 SGHTA and CDR2 FQGNSA. V was clipped by 5 bases and J by 9 bases; unmatched bases: 5. The CDR3 is CASSTLAGGAQYF. CDR3 coding DNA: TGTGCCAGCAGCACACTAGCGGGAGGAGCGCAGTACTTC.